The clone carrying this T cell receptor (beta chain) appeared many times. Its antigen is unidentified. This specimen comes from a study of T cell repertoires in cytomegalovirus infection. Whole-study context: Indications came from public TCR beta signatures; they pointed to CMV infection and to a matching HLA type. The study, taken as a whole, reports: HLA-C-restricted CMV clonotypes gave the most frequent clonotype in two of eight donors. Cumulated frequencies of public TCR beta families served to identify carriers of CMV plus the relevant HLA.

One entry per CDR3 protein, called by TCRdb with MiXCR from the reads. The repertoire holds approximately 250,000 distinct CDR3 sequences, with roughly 9.1% as singletons. Germline CDR1 is MDHEN and CDR2 is SYDVKM. V gave up 4 bases and J gave up 0 bases, with 12 bases separating them. This CDR3 spans 15 amino acids. The TCR was taken from a human donor in good health (CMV status not recorded). Some clones in this sample may be carry-over from other donors' samples. The chain combines TRBV28 with TRBJ1-1; D not certain. The sample was PBMCs. The CDR3, as DNA: TGTGCCAGCAGTTACACGACAAGAATGAACACTGAAGCTTTCTTT. Protein product: CASSYTTRMNTEAFF. The full variable domain, rest sourced from reference TRBV28 and TRBJ1-1, is DVKVTQSSRYLVKRTGEKVFLECVQDMDHENMFWYRQDPGLGLRLIYFSYDVKMKEKGDIPEGYSVSREKKERFSLILESASTNQTSMYLCASSYTTRMNTEAFFGQGTRLTVV.